Here is one TCR beta chain with its context. Its antigen is not known. These data are taken from a study of T cells in localized non-small cell lung cancer. Findings of the study overall: Appearances in adjacent lung were noted for a median roughly 58 of the top 100 tumor clones. Uninvolved adjacent lung had higher T cell clonality than tumor and all other tissues.

The method was immunoSEQ multiplex PCR; TCRdb's version includes in-frame clones alone and lacks a portion of them. The sample holds around 24,000 clones, roughly 87% seen once. This CDR3 is 14 amino acids long. From germline, CDR1 is PRHDT and CDR2 FYEKMQ (reference sequence). Trimming pared 5 bases from V and 5 bases from J, leaving 15 bases between. The chain is built from TRBV13 and TRBJ2-5; possible D gene TRBD1, 6 bases. The source material was peripheral blood, sampled before any cancer treatment. The receptor was isolated from a male donor at least 60 years old with stage I squamous cell lung carcinoma. The DNA for the CDR3 is TGTGCCAGCAGCATCCGACAGGAAGTGGAGACCCAGTACTTC. It yields the protein CASSIRQEVETQYF.